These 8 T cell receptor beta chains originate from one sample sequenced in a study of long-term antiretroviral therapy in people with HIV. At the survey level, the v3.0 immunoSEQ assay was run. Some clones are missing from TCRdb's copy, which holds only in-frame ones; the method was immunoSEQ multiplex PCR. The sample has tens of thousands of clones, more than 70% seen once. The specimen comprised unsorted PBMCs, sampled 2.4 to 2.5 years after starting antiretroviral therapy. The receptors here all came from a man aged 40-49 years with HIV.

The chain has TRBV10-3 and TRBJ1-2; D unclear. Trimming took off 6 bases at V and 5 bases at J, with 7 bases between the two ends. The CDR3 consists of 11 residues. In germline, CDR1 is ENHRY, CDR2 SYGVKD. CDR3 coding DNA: TGTGCCATCAGAACAGAATATGGCTACACCTTC. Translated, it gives CAIRTEYGYTF.

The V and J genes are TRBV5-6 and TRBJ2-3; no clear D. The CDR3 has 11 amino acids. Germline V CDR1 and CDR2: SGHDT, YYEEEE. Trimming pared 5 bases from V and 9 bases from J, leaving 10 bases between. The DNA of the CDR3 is TGTGCCAGCAGGTTCCTTGGGACGCAGTATTTT. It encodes CASRFLGTQYF.

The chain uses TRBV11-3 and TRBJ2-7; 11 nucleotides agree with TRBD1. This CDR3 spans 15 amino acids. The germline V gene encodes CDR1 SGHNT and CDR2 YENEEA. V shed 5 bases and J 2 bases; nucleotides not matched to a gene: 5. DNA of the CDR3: TGTGCCAGCAGCCCAGGGACAGGGGGGACCTACGAGCAGTACTTC. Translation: CASSPGTGGTYEQYF. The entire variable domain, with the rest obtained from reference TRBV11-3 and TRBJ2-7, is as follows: EAGVVQSPRYKIIEKKQPVAFWCNPISGHNTLYWYLQNLGQGPELLIRYENEEAVDDSQLPKDRFSAERLKGVDSTLKIQPAELGDSAVYLCASSPGTGGTYEQYFGPGTRLTVT.

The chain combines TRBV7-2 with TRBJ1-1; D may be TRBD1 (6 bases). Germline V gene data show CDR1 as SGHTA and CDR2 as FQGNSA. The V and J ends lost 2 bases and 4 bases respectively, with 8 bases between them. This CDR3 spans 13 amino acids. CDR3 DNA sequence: TGTGCCAGCAGCTTATGGGGGCTCACTGAAGCTTTCTTT. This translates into CASSLWGLTEAFF.

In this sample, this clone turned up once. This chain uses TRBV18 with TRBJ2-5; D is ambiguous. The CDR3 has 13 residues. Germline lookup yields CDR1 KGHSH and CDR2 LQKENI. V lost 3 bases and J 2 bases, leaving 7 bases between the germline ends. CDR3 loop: CASSPAPQETQYF. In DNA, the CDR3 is TGTGCCAGCTCACCGGCACCACAAGAGACCCAGTACTTC.

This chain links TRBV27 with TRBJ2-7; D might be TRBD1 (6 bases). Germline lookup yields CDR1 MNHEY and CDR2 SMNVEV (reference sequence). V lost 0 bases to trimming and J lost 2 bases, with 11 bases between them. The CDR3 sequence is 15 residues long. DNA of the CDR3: TGTGCCAGCAGTTTATCGTCAGGGGTTCCCTACGAGCAGTACTTC. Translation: CASSLSSGVPYEQYF.

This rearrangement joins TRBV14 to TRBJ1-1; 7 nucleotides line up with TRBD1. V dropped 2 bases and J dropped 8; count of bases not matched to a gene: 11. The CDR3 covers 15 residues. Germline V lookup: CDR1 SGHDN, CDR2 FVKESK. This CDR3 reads CASSQQIAGTAEAFF. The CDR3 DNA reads TGTGCCAGCAGCCAACAAATTGCCGGGACAGCCGAAGCTTTCTTT.

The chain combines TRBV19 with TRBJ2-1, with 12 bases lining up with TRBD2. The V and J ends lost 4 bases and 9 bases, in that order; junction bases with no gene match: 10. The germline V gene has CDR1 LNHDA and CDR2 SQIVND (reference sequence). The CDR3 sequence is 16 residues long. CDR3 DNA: TGTGCCAGTAGTACACTAGCGGGGGGAATTAATGGTGAGCAGTTCTTC. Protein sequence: CASSTLAGGINGEQFF.